This T cell receptor beta chain was recorded in a study of T cell repertoires in cytomegalovirus infection (dated by TCRdb to the late 2010s). Concerning the study at large: The peptide stimulations were aimed at well-studied HLA-B-restricted epitopes as well as recently identified HLA-C-restricted CMV epitopes, whose presentation resists viral immunomodulation. Because public TCR beta signatures pointed to carriage of CMV infection together with the matching HLA type, the HLA type of each donor mattered for the analysis. The research as a whole found: Cumulative frequency of public TCR beta family members discriminated carriers of CMV infection plus the relevant HLA type in this cohort and an independent approximately 370-donor cohort. The ex vivo response was dominated by HLA-C-restricted CMV-specific TCR beta clonotypes, which also provided the single most frequent clonotype in two of eight donors.

The sequencer listed for this sample is Illumina HiSeq 1500. TCRdb handled the public reads itself, with Q25 trimming in fastp and clone calling in MiXCR, and kept productive beta chains. Each CDR3 protein gets just one entry, which takes the most common genes and DNA from the rows behind it. A total of 900,000 to 950,000 distinct CDR3 sequences appear in this sample, under 40% of them only once. Around 15% of the sample is held by the ten biggest clonotypes. This clonotype was observed a handful of times. The clone's antigen remains unknown. No base quality values were provided; no much bigger clone lies one nucleotide off. What this sample's treatment or condition label stands for: in vitro stimulation with specific CMV peptide epitopes to enrich CMV-specific T cells. The cysteine opens and the phenylalanine closes a CDR3 of 15 amino acids. CDR3 DNA only is kept here, 45 bases in frame from base 1. From the germline V gene, CDR1 is SGHTA and CDR2 is FQGTGA. Trimming costs V 0 bases and J 2 bases, and their ends lie 9 bases apart.

The material sequenced was cultured CD8+ T cells from PBMCs, taken from culture after CMV antigen stimulation. The chain couples TRBV7-3 to TRBJ2-3; the D region possibly corresponds to TRBD1 (6 bases align). The source is a human donor in good health (CMV status not recorded). Some clones in this sample may be carry-over from other donors' samples. At the DNA level, the sequence is TGTGCCAGCAGCTTAACCGGACAGTCCACAGATACGCAGTATTTT. Its protein product is CASSLTGQSTDTQYF.